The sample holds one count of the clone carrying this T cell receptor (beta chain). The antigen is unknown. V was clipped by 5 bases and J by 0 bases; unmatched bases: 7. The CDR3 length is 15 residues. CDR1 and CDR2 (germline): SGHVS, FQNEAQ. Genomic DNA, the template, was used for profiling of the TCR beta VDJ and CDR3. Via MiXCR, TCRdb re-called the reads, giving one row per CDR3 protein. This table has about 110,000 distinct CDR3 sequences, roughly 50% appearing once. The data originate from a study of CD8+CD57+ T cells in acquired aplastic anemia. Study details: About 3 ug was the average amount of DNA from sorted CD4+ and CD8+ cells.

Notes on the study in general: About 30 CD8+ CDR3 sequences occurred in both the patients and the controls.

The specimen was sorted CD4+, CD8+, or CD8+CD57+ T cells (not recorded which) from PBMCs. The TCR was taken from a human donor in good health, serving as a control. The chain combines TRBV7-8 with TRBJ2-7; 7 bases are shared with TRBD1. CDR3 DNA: TGTGCCAGCAGCCCTCGACAGGGCCCCTCCTACGAGCAGTACTTC. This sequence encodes CASSPRQGPSYEQYF.